One and the same sample provided the 32 T cell receptor beta chains below, sequenced in a study of blood T cell repertoires in COVID-19 (dated by TCRdb to the early 2020s). Libraries were constructed by the immunoSEQ multiplex PCR assay. The table was pulled from immuneACCESS by TCRdb, which kept in-frame rearrangements only. Such tables lose some clones; where checked, under half of the loss comes from unresolved V genes, and the rest has no known cause. The sample contains some 150,000 clones, roughly four fifths of them found a single time. Of the sample, 3% to 5% falls within the top ten clones. The sequencing input was peripheral blood. Receptors were obtained from a woman aged 60 to 75 with acute or convalescent COVID-19.

V is TRBV3-1 (or the pseudogene TRBV3-2) and J is TRBJ2-7; no definite D call. V lost 5 bases and J lost 2, with 13 bases in between. The CDR3 length is 14 residues. The germline V gene encodes CDR1 LGHDT and CDR2 YNNKEL (reference sequence). DNA for the CDR3: TGTGCCAGCAGCTCCACAGCTCCAGCCTACGAGCAGTACTTC. Translating gives CASSSTAPAYEQYF.

This rearrangement joins TRBV9 to TRBJ2-7; the match to TRBD2 covers 8 bases. CDR1 and CDR2 from the germline V gene are SGDLS and YYNGEE. The CDR3 has 15 residues. Unmatched junction bases numbered 8, after V lost 0 bases and J lost 6 bases. The CDR3 DNA reads TGTGCCAGCAGCGTAGGCGGGAGGACCGTGGGCGAGCAGTACTTC. It encodes CASSVGGRTVGEQYF.

J is TRBJ2-1 and V is TRBV27, with 14 bases matching TRBD2. The CDR3 has 16 amino acids. Germline V gives CDR1 MNHEY, CDR2 SMNVEV (reference sequence). After removal of 5 bases from V and 6 bases from J, the junction contained 6 bases not matched to a gene. CDR3 nucleotides: TGTGCCAGCAGTCTCAGGACTAGCGGGAGGTTCAATGAGCAGTTCTTC. Residues: CASSLRTSGRFNEQFF.

This clone was seen once. The V call is TRBV5-6, the J call TRBJ1-1; 7 positions agree with TRBD1. This CDR3 spans 12 amino acids. The J segment lost 9 bases and the V segment lost 4 bases, leaving 6 bases of the junction unmatched. The germline V gene encodes CDR1 SGHDT and CDR2 YYEEEE. CDR3 nucleotides: TGTGCCAGCAGCCTACAGGGGAGAAAAGCTTTCTTT. Its translation: CASSLQGRKAFF.

This rearrangement joins TRBV18 to TRBJ1-3; no clear D. Germline CDR1 reads KGHSH; CDR2 reads LQKENI. This CDR3 has 15 residues. V was clipped by 1 base and J by 8 bases, with 15 bases between them. The CDR3 protein is CASSPRIGAGDTIYF. In nucleotides, the CDR3 is TGTGCCAGCTCACCACGGATCGGAGCGGGAGACACCATATATTTT.

The chain combines TRBV28 with TRBJ1-4; the D gene is possibly TRBD1 (6 bases). CDR1 and CDR2 (germline): MDHEN, SYDVKM. The length of the CDR3 is 13 residues. Trimming cost V 6 bases and J 8 bases, with 13 bases left between them. The CDR3 DNA is TGTGCCAGCAGAGGGGGGGCTTGGGAAAAACTGTTTTTT. This sequence encodes CASRGGAWEKLFF.

The V gene is TRBV29-1, the J gene TRBJ2-7; TRBD1 is a possible D gene (5 bases). The CDR3 contains 12 residues. Trimming removed 3 bases from V and 4 bases from J, with 10 bases in between. CDR1 SQVTM and CDR2 ANQGSEA come from the germline V gene. This chain's CDR3 is CSVEVRGYEQYF. The CDR3 DNA reads TGCAGCGTTGAGGTTAGGGGATACGAGCAGTACTTC.

The CDR3 here is CASSGKPGFGYNEQFF. The CDR3 bases are TGTGCCAGCAGTGGGAAGCCAGGGTTCGGGTACAATGAGCAGTTCTTC. This chain connects TRBV27 to TRBJ2-1; the D gene is possibly TRBD1 (5 bases). Trimming removed 5 bases at V and 4 bases at J, with 18 bases between. Looked up from germline, CDR1 is MNHEY and CDR2 is SMNVEV (reference sequence). CDR3 length: 16 residues.

This sequence joins TRBV6-6 and TRBJ2-1, with 7 bases aligning to TRBD1. This CDR3 has 13 amino acids. Germline assignment: CDR1 MNHNY and CDR2 SVGAGI (reference sequence). V shed 4 bases and J 10 bases; nucleotides not matched to a gene: 7. CDR3 protein: CASSSRQGEEQFF. As DNA, the CDR3 is TGTGCCAGCAGTTCACGACAGGGCGAAGAGCAGTTCTTC.

This clone occurred once. V gene TRBV7-9 combines with J gene TRBJ2-1, with TRBD2 matching 8 bases. The CDR3 covers 16 residues. Trimming took 5 bases from V and 6 from J; bases not matched to a gene: 12. Germline lookup yields CDR1 SEHNR and CDR2 FQNEAQ (reference sequence). The CDR3 bases are TGTGCCAGCAGCGTAGACGGGACTAGAGGCTCCAATGAGCAGTTCTTC. This encodes CASSVDGTRGSNEQFF. The full variable domain, completed using reference TRBV7-9 and TRBJ2-1, is DTGVSQNPRHKITKRGQNVTFRCDPISEHNRLYWYRQTLGQGPEFLTYFQNEAQLEKSRLLSDRFSAERPKGSFSTLEIQRTEQGDSAMYLCASSVDGTRGSNEQFFGPGTRLTVL.

CDR3 loop: CASSYDRGVTDTQYF. The CDR3 nucleotides read TGTGCCAGCAGCTATGACAGGGGGGTAACAGATACGCAGTATTTT. V gene TRBV28 combines with J gene TRBJ2-3; 9 nucleotides line up with TRBD1. CDR1 and CDR2 from the germline V gene are MDHEN and SYDVKM. Unmatched junction bases numbered 7, after V lost 6 bases and J lost 3 bases. The CDR3 loop spans 15 amino acids.

This clone was picked up one time. The chain recombines TRBV7-9 with TRBJ2-7; 7 bases are a match to TRBD1. The CDR3 has 12 amino acids. The ends lost 5 bases at V and 6 bases at J; junction bases unmatched: 4. The germline V gene has CDR1 SEHNR and CDR2 FQNEAQ (reference sequence). CDR3 in amino acids: CASSPDRVEQYF. The CDR3 region has the DNA TGTGCCAGCAGCCCTGACAGGGTCGAGCAGTACTTC.

The V gene is TRBV21-1, the J gene TRBJ1-4. TRBV21-1 corresponds to a pseudogene. The CDR3 sequence is 18 residues long. The CDR3 DNA is TGTGCCATTATTCAACCGGGATCTACGTATCCCGCTAATGAAAAACTGTTTTTT. Translation gives CAIIQPGSTYPANEKLFF.

This chain joins TRBV11-3 and TRBJ2-1; D is uncertain. This CDR3 comprises 15 residues. V was trimmed by 1 base and J by 4 bases, leaving 11 bases between them. The germline V gene has CDR1 SGHNT and CDR2 YENEEA. The CDR3 loop is CASSLGASLYNEQFF. The CDR3 DNA reads TGTGCCAGCAGCTTAGGAGCCTCTCTATACAATGAGCAGTTCTTC.

The chain combines TRBV27 with TRBJ1-1, with 7 bases lining up with TRBD1. Unmatched junction bases numbered 10, after V lost 5 bases and J lost 10 bases. Germline CDR1 is MNHEY and CDR2 is SMNVEV (reference sequence). CDR3 length: 13 amino acids. The CDR3 loop is CASSPKGGRGAFF. The DNA for the CDR3 is TGTGCCAGCAGTCCTAAAGGGGGCCGGGGAGCTTTCTTT.

The chain links TRBV19 to TRBJ1-4, with D possibly matching TRBD1 (6 bases). Germline V gene lookup returns CDR1 LNHDA and CDR2 SQIVND (reference sequence). The CDR3 totals 11 residues. CDR3 nucleotides: TGTAGGGGGATTGGCCGTGGAAAACTGTTTTTT. Its translation: CRGIGRGKLFF.

The chain employs TRBV24-1 and TRBJ1-5, with 9 bases matching TRBD1. The germline gives CDR1 KGHDR, CDR2 SFDVKD. The CDR3 has 15 amino acids. The V and J ends lost 7 bases and 2 bases, in that order; junction bases with no gene match: 5. CDR3 loop: CATRAGTGRNQPQHF. CDR3 in DNA: TGTGCCACCAGGGCCGGGACAGGGCGCAATCAGCCCCAGCATTTT.

On this clone: Different DNA sequences within this sample yield the same CDR3. This chain uses TRBV27 with TRBJ1-6; 8 bases are a match to TRBD1. The CDR3 consists of 13 residues. The V segment lost 6 bases and the J segment 8 bases; nucleotides outside the gene matches: 3. CDR1 and CDR2 from the germline V gene are MNHEY and SMNVEV (reference sequence). The CDR3 region is CASSGQGYSPLHF. CDR3 bases: TGTGCCAGCAGCGGACAGGGATATTCACCCCTCCACTTT.

The chain is built from TRBV7-9 and TRBJ2-1, with 8 positions matching TRBD2. The length of the CDR3 is 16 residues. The V gene end was trimmed by 2 bases and the J gene end by 8 bases; junction bases not matched to a gene: 11. CDR1 and CDR2 (germline): SEHNR, FQNEAQ (reference sequence). CDR3 coding DNA: TGTGCCAGCAGCTTAAGGACGGGAGGGCCTAGAGATGAGCAGTTCTTC. Translation: CASSLRTGGPRDEQFF.

V and J are TRBV6-5 and TRBJ1-2; maybe TRBD1 (6 bases). Trimming removed 6 bases from V and 3 bases from J, with 14 bases in between. This CDR3 is 14 amino acids long. Germline CDR1 and CDR2: MNHEY and SVGAGI. CDR3 region: CASRRGQSDYGYTF. CDR3 coding DNA: TGTGCCAGCAGGCGCGGACAGTCTGACTATGGCTACACCTTC.

The chain links TRBV10-3 to TRBJ2-1; D is perhaps TRBD2 (6 bases). CDR3 size: 16 residues. Germline V gene lookup returns CDR1 ENHRY and CDR2 SYGVKD. V was clipped by 3 bases and J by 3 bases, with 15 bases between them. CDR3 loop: CAISDSGGENYNEQFF. The CDR3 DNA reads as TGTGCCATCAGTGATAGTGGAGGGGAGAACTACAATGAGCAGTTCTTC.

The chain uses TRBV6-2 or TRBV6-3 and TRBJ1-4; D uncertain. The CDR3 loop spans 13 amino acids. Per germline, CDR1 MNHEY and CDR2 SVGEGT. The V end lost 2 bases, the J end lost 8 bases, and 9 bases lay between the germline ends. The chain's CDR3 is CASSYLDSEKLFF. DNA of the CDR3: TGTGCCAGCAGTTACCTGGACTCGGAAAAACTGTTTTTT.

This chain links TRBV29-1 with TRBJ1-5; tentatively, D is TRBD1 (6 bases). Germline V CDR1 and CDR2: SQVTM, ANQGSEA. V was shortened by 2 bases and J by 2 bases, with 13 bases between the two germline ends. The CDR3 has 15 residues. The CDR3 nucleotides are TGCAGCGTTGAATTGGGCTCAGGGGGCAATCAGCCCCAGCATTTT. Its translation: CSVELGSGGNQPQHF.

The chain combines TRBV6-5 with TRBJ1-2; D not resolved. V shed 7 bases and J shed 0 bases, with 9 bases lying between them. The CDR3 runs 13 residues. Germline CDR1 MNHEY, CDR2 SVGAGI. The CDR3: CASKSGANYGYTF. The CDR3, as DNA: TGTGCCAGCAAGAGTGGAGCTAACTATGGCTACACCTTC.

The CDR3, as DNA: TGTGCCTGGACCCTTCCCGGGACAGGGGTTGAAAAACTGTTTTTT. It yields the protein CAWTLPGTGVEKLFF. The chain couples TRBV30 to TRBJ1-4; 10 bases fit TRBD1. This CDR3 region has 15 residues. Germline CDR1 reads GTSNPN; CDR2 reads SVGIG (reference sequence). The V gene end was trimmed by 4 bases and the J gene end by 7 bases; junction bases not matched to a gene: 9.

The chain employs TRBV9 and TRBJ2-5, with D hard to call. The CDR3 consists of 11 residues. Germline loops: CDR1 SGDLS, CDR2 YYNGEE. The V end was cut by 3 bases, the J end by 3 bases, with 3 bases between. The CDR3 sequence is CASSGEETQYF. CDR3 in DNA: TGTGCCAGCAGCGGCGAAGAGACCCAGTACTTC.

CDR3 sequence reads: CASSHPHSGSSTDTQYF. CDR3 DNA: TGTGCCAGCAGCCACCCTCATAGCGGGTCTAGCACAGATACGCAGTATTTT. The chain recombines TRBV11-2 with TRBJ2-3; TRBD2 matches at 7 bases. V was clipped by 5 bases and J by 0 bases; unmatched bases: 11. The germline CDR1 and CDR2 sequences are SGHAT and FQNNGV. The CDR3 length is 17 residues.

This CDR3 reads CASRTALNEKLFF. The CDR3 nucleotides read TGTGCCAGCCGGACAGCCTTAAATGAAAAACTGTTTTTT. This sequence joins TRBV19 and TRBJ1-4; D is perhaps TRBD1 (6 bases). Looked up from germline, CDR1 is LNHDA and CDR2 is SQIVND (reference sequence). Trimming stripped 9 bases from V and 5 bases from J, with 13 bases between. The CDR3 is 13 residues long.

The chain has TRBV3-1 (or the pseudogene TRBV3-2) and TRBJ2-5; D remains ambiguous. The CDR3 spans 12 residues. Per germline, CDR1 LGHDT and CDR2 YNNKEL (reference sequence). Trimming took off 2 bases at V and 5 bases at J, with 6 bases between the two ends. In DNA, the CDR3 is TGTGCCAGCAGCCAACTTGTGGAGACCCAGTACTTC. Protein sequence: CASSQLVETQYF.

CDR3 region: CASRGRGSYEQYF. CDR3 bases: TGTGCCAGCAGGGGCAGGGGGTCCTACGAGCAGTACTTC. V is TRBV7-8 and J is TRBJ2-7; 7 positions agree with TRBD1. Germline loops: CDR1 SGHVS, CDR2 FQNEAQ. The CDR3 contains 13 residues. Unmatched junction bases numbered 3, after V lost 6 bases and J lost 1 base.

V is TRBV28 and J is TRBJ1-5; weak D call: TRBD1 (5 bases). The V gene lost 8 bases and the J gene lost 6 bases, with 14 bases spanning the gap. The CDR3 spans 13 residues. Germline-derived CDR1 and CDR2 are MDHEN and SYDVKM. DNA for the CDR3: TGTGCCAGCGACAGTTTGACCCCTCAGCCCCAGCATTTT. It specifies CASDSLTPQPQHF. The whole variable domain, filled in from reference TRBV28 and TRBJ1-5, reads DVKVTQSSRYLVKRTGEKVFLECVQDMDHENMFWYRQDPGLGLRLIYFSYDVKMKEKGDIPEGYSVSREKKERFSLILESASTNQTSMYLCASDSLTPQPQHFGDGTRLSIL.

This chain uses TRBV10-3 with TRBJ2-5; no clear D. The CDR3 runs to 14 residues. The germline V gene encodes CDR1 ENHRY and CDR2 SYGVKD. V lost 0 bases and J 5 bases, leaving 10 bases between the germline ends. CDR3 in amino acids: CAISESFRSETQYF. Here the CDR3 DNA reads TGTGCCATCAGTGAGTCGTTTCGGTCGGAGACCCAGTACTTC.